The clone carrying this T cell receptor beta chain was seen many times. One junction end disagrees with the germline gene, perhaps due to a read error. This sample is drawn from a study of neurological immune-mediated disorders. Preparation of the unsorted libraries drew on 2 million PBMCs stored at -80 C. With 10-nucleotide random UMIs included, cDNA was synthesized by 5'RACE. A single record per CDR3 protein comes from TCRdb applying MiXCR to the 5' RACE reads. The sample carries 75,000 to 85,000 distinct CDR3 sequences, about 15% recorded once. This CDR3 comprises 13 residues. The germline gives CDR1 ENHRY, CDR2 SYGVKD.

This sequence originates from a woman aged 35 to 49 in good health. The chain employs TRBV10-3 and TRBJ2-3; TRBD1 matches 12 bases. Sequencing was performed on PBMCs. CDR3 nucleotide sequence: TGTGCCATCAGTGAGTCCGGGACAGGGGGCCCGACTTTT. Translated: CAISESGTGGPTF.